The sequence of this T cell receptor (beta chain) was determined in a study of T cells in Graves' hyperthyroidism and ophthalmopathy. Study information: Before treatment of any kind, peripheral blood was taken at initial diagnosis. Study-wide findings and caveats: Peripheral blood also featured most of the thyroid clonotypes expanded above 0.001.

Inclusion characteristics of ophthalmopathy patients comprised a Clinical Activity Score of at least 3, a NOSPECS grade of at least 4, and duration under 3 months. PBMCs were sourced from more than 9 ml fresh peripheral blood. Researchers took RNA transcripts and amplified the TCR beta CDR3 regions from them. The TCR CDR3 was amplified in a first-round RT-PCR using the HTBI primer set. One entry per CDR3 protein results from TCRdb running MiXCR on the multiplex PCR reads. The sample includes about 640,000 distinct CDR3 sequences, approximately 15% of them seen just once. Losses at the gene ends were 6 bases for V and 6 bases for J; bases not matched to a gene: 8. CDR3 length: 15 amino acids. Germline-derived CDR1 and CDR2 are SGHAT and FQNNGV. As concerns this clonotype: Its antigen remains unidentified.

This sequence originates from a woman between 45 and 60 years old with Graves' ophthalmopathy. The chain links TRBV11-2 to TRBJ2-1; 10 bases agree with TRBD2. The source material was blood. The CDR3 region is CASRRPGLAINEQFF. DNA of the CDR3: TGTGCCAGCAGACGACCGGGACTAGCGATCAATGAGCAGTTCTTC.